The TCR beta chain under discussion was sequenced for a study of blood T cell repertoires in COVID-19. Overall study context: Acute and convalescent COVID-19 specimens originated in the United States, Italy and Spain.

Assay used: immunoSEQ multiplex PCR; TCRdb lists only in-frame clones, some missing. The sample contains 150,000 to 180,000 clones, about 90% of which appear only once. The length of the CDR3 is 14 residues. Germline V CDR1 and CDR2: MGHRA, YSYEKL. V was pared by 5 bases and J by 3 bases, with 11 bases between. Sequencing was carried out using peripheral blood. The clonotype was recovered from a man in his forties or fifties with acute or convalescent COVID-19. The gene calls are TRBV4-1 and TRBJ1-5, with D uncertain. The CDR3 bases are TGCGCCAGCAGCAAGGACGGGGTCAATCAGCCCCAGCATTTT. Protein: CASSKDGVNQPQHF.